These 31 T cell receptor beta chains came from one sample sequenced in a study of cytomegalovirus exposure and HLA in healthy donors. Sequencing was performed with immunoSEQ multiplex PCR; in TCRdb, only in-frame clones are kept and a portion is missing. There are 38,000 or so clones in the sample; over 85% occur only once, and 3.3% lies in the top ten. Sequencing input: PBMCs. The source is a man aged 18 to 29 in good health and CMV-seronegative.

The chain combines TRBV9 with TRBJ1-6, with TRBD1 as a possible D gene (6 bases). The CDR3 length is 15 residues. Germline assignment: CDR1 SGDLS and CDR2 YYNGEE. V lost 4 bases to trimming and J lost 10 bases, with 18 bases between them. The CDR3 bases are TGTGCCAGCAGCCCCCGAGTGGGAAGGGGGTCACCCCTCCACTTT. Protein product: CASSPRVGRGSPLHF.

This chain connects TRBV7-2 to TRBJ2-3; a possible D gene is TRBD2 (5 bases). Trimming took off 1 base at V and 2 bases at J, with 10 bases between the two ends. Germline loops: CDR1 SGHTA, CDR2 FQGNSA. The CDR3 has 15 residues. The DNA for the CDR3 is TGTGCCAGCAGCTTAGTCCTCCTAGCCACAGATACGCAGTATTTT. It translates to CASSLVLLATDTQYF.

V is TRBV29-1 and J is TRBJ2-7; 12 positions match TRBD2. Germline-derived CDR1 and CDR2 are SQVTM and ANQGSEA. The CDR3 length is 17 residues. The V and J ends lost 4 bases and 1 base, in that order; junction bases with no gene match: 11. CDR3 sequence (DNA): TGCAGCGTTGCAGTGCCTAGCGGGGGGGCCTTGTCCTACGAGCAGTACTTC. This translates into CSVAVPSGGALSYEQYF.

The chain recombines TRBV5-5 with TRBJ2-7; D is unclear. With 2 bases removed from V and 3 bases from J, the gap between germline ends came to 3 bases. Germline V gives CDR1 SGHKS, CDR2 YYEKEE (reference sequence). CDR3 size: 11 residues. The CDR3 DNA is TGTGCCAGCAGCTTTCTCTACGAGCAGTACTTC. This codes for CASSFLYEQYF.

This clone has more than one count but fewer than ten. V and J are TRBV9 and TRBJ2-1; 7 bases line up with TRBD2. The CDR3 loop spans 14 amino acids. V lost 7 bases and J lost 6; bases outside the gene matches: 10. The germline gives CDR1 SGDLS, CDR2 YYNGEE. The CDR3 protein is CASGGRESSNEQFF. The DNA of the CDR3 is TGTGCCAGCGGGGGGAGGGAGTCGTCCAATGAGCAGTTCTTC.

The rearrangement uses TRBV6-1 and TRBJ1-2; the D gene is possibly TRBD1 (6 bases). The CDR3 has 15 amino acids. Deletions cut 1 base from V and 4 bases from J, with 13 bases between. CDR1 and CDR2 (germline): MNHNS, SASEGT. The CDR3 DNA reads as TGTGCCAGCAGTGAAGGACAGGAGACATTCTATGGCTACACCTTC. This encodes CASSEGQETFYGYTF.

The chain couples TRBV30 to TRBJ2-3; perhaps TRBD1 as D (6 bases). The V end lost 4 bases, the J end lost 4 bases, and 24 bases lay between the germline ends. This CDR3 comprises 17 residues. From germline, CDR1 is GTSNPN and CDR2 SVGIG (reference sequence). The CDR3 nucleotides read TGTGCCTGGAACCCCCCTGGGGGCAGGGTGGGACCAGATACGCAGTATTTT. Protein: CAWNPPGGRVGPDTQYF.

The J gene is TRBJ1-2, the V gene TRBV6-6; D remains unclear. The ends were cut back, 10 bases at V and 0 bases at J, with 6 bases in the middle. CDR1 MNHNY and CDR2 SVGAGI come from the germline V gene (reference sequence). This CDR3 has 11 amino acids. CDR3 sequence: CATQANYGYTF. DNA of the CDR3: TGTGCCACCCAGGCTAACTATGGCTACACCTTC.

The chain employs TRBV10-3 and TRBJ1-5; a possible D gene is TRBD1 (6 bases). The CDR3 extends over 13 amino acids. The V gene's germline CDR1 is ENHRY and CDR2 SYGVKD. V lost 7 bases, J lost 5 bases, and 12 bases lay in between. CDR3 bases: TGTGCCATCATGGCAGGGGTCGATCAGCCCCAGCATTTT. As protein: CAIMAGVDQPQHF.

The table lists this clone with a count of one. The J gene is TRBJ1-3, the V gene TRBV19; TRBD1 matches at 8 bases. V lost 6 bases, J lost 8 bases, and 6 bases stayed unmatched. Germline assignment: CDR1 LNHDA and CDR2 SQIVND (reference sequence). CDR3 length: 13 amino acids. CDR3 bases: TGTGCCAGTAGGACAGGGGCCGTCGACACCATATATTTT. Translating gives CASRTGAVDTIYF.

The chain recombines TRBV30 with TRBJ1-4; D is possibly TRBD1 (6 bases). The CDR3 runs 14 residues. V lost 2 bases and J lost 12, with 19 bases in between. Looked up from germline, CDR1 is GTSNPN and CDR2 is SVGIG (reference sequence). CDR3 sequence reads: CAWSLLEPGQELFF. CDR3 bases: TGTGCCTGGAGTCTACTCGAACCGGGACAAGAACTGTTTTTT.

Concerning this clone: Other nucleotide sequences from this sample produce the same CDR3. The V and J genes are TRBV5-1 and TRBJ2-7; 9 positions agree with TRBD2. The V gene end was trimmed by 0 bases and the J gene end by 1 base; junction bases not matched to a gene: 2. Germline V gene sequence: CDR1 SGHRS, CDR2 YFSETQ. The CDR3 runs to 15 residues. CDR3 DNA: TGCGCCAGCAGCTTGGTCGCGGGAGGGTCCTACGAGCAGTACTTC. Amino acids: CASSLVAGGSYEQYF.

This CDR3 reads CASSPWRVGGYTF. In DNA, the CDR3 is TGTGCCAGCAGCCCCTGGAGGGTAGGAGGCTACACCTTC. The chain couples TRBV9 to TRBJ1-2; D remains unclear. Trimming stripped 4 bases from V and 8 bases from J, with 15 bases between. Germline values: CDR1 SGDLS, CDR2 YYNGEE. The CDR3 length is 13 residues.

The chain carries TRBV28 and TRBJ2-7, with 8 positions matching TRBD2. After removal of 6 bases from V and 2 bases from J, the junction contained 18 bases not matched to a gene. CDR1 and CDR2 (germline): MDHEN, SYDVKM. CDR3 length equals 18 residues. CDR3 sequence reads: CASRTPPTTPGGAYEQYF. CDR3 DNA sequence: TGTGCCAGCAGAACCCCTCCCACAACGCCCGGGGGGGCCTACGAGCAGTACTTC.

The chain links TRBV19 to TRBJ2-1; 9 bases match TRBD2. The CDR3 runs to 15 residues. The trim removed 7 bases at V and 7 bases at J, leaving 11 bases unmatched. Germline CDR1 and CDR2: LNHDA and SQIVND (reference sequence). The CDR3: CASTPLAGRHNEQFF. As DNA, the CDR3 is TGTGCCAGTACCCCGCTAGCGGGGCGGCATAATGAGCAGTTCTTC. Using reference TRBV19 and TRBJ2-1 for the parts outside the CDR3, the full variable domain is DGGITQSPKYLFRKEGQNVTLSCEQNLNHDAMYWYRQDPGQGLRLIYYSQIVNDFQKGDIAEGYSVSREKKESFPLTVTSAQKNPTAFYLCASTPLAGRHNEQFFGPGTRLTVL.

V and J are TRBV6-1 and TRBJ1-6, with D perhaps TRBD1 (6 bases). CDR3 length: 14 amino acids. The germline V gene encodes CDR1 MNHNS and CDR2 SASEGT. V was cut by 1 base and J by 10 bases, with 11 bases left in between. The CDR3 is CASSEEGGGSPLHF. As DNA, the CDR3 is TGTGCCAGCAGTGAAGAGGGGGGGGGCTCACCCCTCCACTTT.

The V and J genes are TRBV5-4 and TRBJ2-1; D might be TRBD1 (5 bases). The germline CDR1 and CDR2 sequences are SGHNT and YYREEE (reference sequence). Trimming pared 4 bases from V and 10 bases from J, leaving 15 bases between. The CDR3 consists of 13 residues. The CDR3 reads CASSTKEPGEQFF. The CDR3 DNA sequence: TGTGCCAGCAGCACGAAGGAGCCAGGGGAGCAGTTCTTC.

The chain is built from TRBV6-5 and TRBJ1-6, with D unclear. CDR1 MNHEY and CDR2 SVGAGI come from the germline V gene. The V end was cut by 0 bases, the J end by 2 bases, with 5 bases between. There are 15 residues in the CDR3. CDR3 region: CASSYSGAYNSPLHF. The CDR3 DNA follows: TGTGCCAGCAGTTACTCGGGAGCCTATAATTCACCCCTCCACTTT.

CDR3 coding DNA: TGTGCCAGCAGTCGGGACTACACACTAGATACGCAGTATTTT. Residues: CASSRDYTLDTQYF. The chain carries TRBV6-6 and TRBJ2-3; 7 nucleotides align to TRBD2. There are 14 residues in the CDR3. Germline V CDR1 and CDR2: MNHNY, SVGAGI (reference sequence). V shed 5 bases and J 5 bases; nucleotides not matched to a gene: 7.

There are a few counts of this clone. J is TRBJ1-2 and V is TRBV9; TRBD1 matches at 9 bases. Per the germline V gene, CDR1 is SGDLS and CDR2 is YYNGEE. The ends lost 5 bases at V and 8 bases at J; junction bases unmatched: 13. CDR3 size: 15 residues. The CDR3: CASSRGQGSSGGYTF. CDR3 bases: TGTGCCAGCAGTCGGGGACAGGGAAGTTCGGGCGGCTACACCTTC. The full variable domain, completed using reference TRBV9 and TRBJ1-2, is DSGVTQTPKHLITATGQRVTLRCSPRSGDLSVYWYQQSLDQGLQFLIQYYNGEERAKGNILERFSAQQFPDLHSELNLSSLELGDSALYFCASSRGQGSSGGYTFGSGTRLTVV.

The V gene is TRBV7-3, the J gene TRBJ2-5; 8 bases are a match to TRBD2. The J segment lost 5 bases and the V segment lost 3 bases, leaving 5 bases of the junction unmatched. The CDR3 covers 14 residues. The germline gives CDR1 SGHTA, CDR2 FQGTGA. The CDR3 is CASSFGGARETQYF. As DNA, the CDR3 is TGTGCCAGCAGCTTCGGGGGGGCGCGGGAGACCCAGTACTTC. The full variable domain, completed using reference TRBV7-3 and TRBJ2-5, is GAGVSQTPSNKVTEKGKYVELRCDPISGHTALYWYRQSLGQGPEFLIYFQGTGAADDSGLPNDRFFAVRPEGSVSTLKIQRTERGDSAVYLCASSFGGARETQYFGPGTRLLVL.

The chain uses TRBV9 and TRBJ2-2, with D possibly being TRBD2 (6 bases). Looked up from germline, CDR1 is SGDLS and CDR2 is YYNGEE. V dropped 4 bases and J dropped 2 bases, with 12 bases sitting between them. The CDR3 contains 15 residues. The CDR3 is CASSLTGLNTGELFF. CDR3 DNA sequence: TGTGCCAGCAGCTTGACGGGACTCAACACCGGGGAGCTGTTTTTT.

There are a few counts of this clone. This chain links TRBV30 with TRBJ1-2, with TRBD1 identical over 9 bases. The CDR3 consists of 14 residues. The J segment lost 7 bases and the V segment lost 5 bases, leaving 11 bases of the junction unmatched. Germline CDR1 reads GTSNPN; CDR2 reads SVGIG (reference sequence). As DNA, the CDR3 is TGTGCCTGGGAGACACAGGGGGCGATTTTTGGCTACACCTTC. Its translation: CAWETQGAIFGYTF.

V is TRBV7-6 and J is TRBJ2-5; 10 nucleotides line up with TRBD1. CDR1 and CDR2 from the germline V gene are SGHVS and FNYEAQ. This CDR3 is 16 amino acids long. The V and J ends lost 5 bases and 4 bases, in that order; junction bases with no gene match: 10. The CDR3 DNA reads as TGTGCCAGCAGCGTAAACTTAGGGACAGGGGCAGAGACCCAGTACTTC. It is translated as CASSVNLGTGAETQYF.

V is TRBV27 and J is TRBJ1-1, with TRBD1 matching 7 bases. The V gene end was trimmed by 6 bases and the J gene end by 8 bases; junction bases not matched to a gene: 6. This CDR3 spans 12 amino acids. Per the germline V gene, CDR1 is MNHEY and CDR2 is SMNVEV (reference sequence). The CDR3 region is CASREGAREAFF. CDR3 DNA: TGTGCCAGCAGGGAGGGGGCAAGGGAAGCTTTCTTT.

The chain combines TRBV28 with TRBJ1-1; possible D gene TRBD1, 6 bases. The germline CDR1 and CDR2 sequences are MDHEN and SYDVKM. Deletions cut 4 bases from V and 8 bases from J, with 17 bases between. The CDR3 has 14 amino acids. The CDR3 nucleotides are TGTGCCAGCAGTTACAGACAGGTCCCTTTCGAAGCTTTCTTT. This translates into CASSYRQVPFEAFF.

This chain uses TRBV5-6 with TRBJ2-5, with D possibly TRBD2 on 6 matching bases. V was shortened by 0 bases and J by 5 bases, with 14 bases between the two germline ends. Germline CDR1 and CDR2: SGHDT and YYEEEE. The CDR3 runs to 15 residues. CDR3 sequence reads: CASSLGRGGWETQYF. The CDR3 DNA sequence: TGTGCCAGCAGCTTGGGCCGGGGAGGTTGGGAGACCCAGTACTTC.

The count of this clone is one. The genes are TRBV2 and TRBJ1-4; 10 bases are shared with TRBD1. The V gene's germline CDR1 is SNHLY and CDR2 FYNNEI. The ends lost 6 bases at V and 7 bases at J; junction bases unmatched: 5. This CDR3 has 14 amino acids. For the CDR3, the DNA is TGTGCCAGCAGCCCCGGGACAGGGGTTGAAAAACTGTTTTTT. This gives the protein CASSPGTGVEKLFF.

DNA of the CDR3: TGCAGCGTTACAGACAGGGTCGGCGGTGAGCAGTTCTTC. This encodes CSVTDRVGGEQFF. The rearrangement uses TRBV29-1 and TRBJ2-1, with 7 bases matching TRBD1. V was pared by 5 bases and J by 9 bases, with 10 bases of the junction left unmatched. CDR1 and CDR2 (germline): SQVTM, ANQGSEA. This CDR3 has 13 residues.

This chain connects TRBV6-5 to TRBJ1-1; D gene unclear. The germline CDR1 and CDR2 sequences are MNHEY and SVGAGI. The CDR3 runs to 15 residues. Trimming removed 5 bases from V and 5 bases from J, with 18 bases in between. The chain's CDR3 is CASSIRENGLTEAFF. As DNA, the CDR3 is TGTGCCAGCAGTATCCGGGAAAACGGGCTTACTGAAGCTTTCTTT.

The V gene is TRBV29-1, the J gene TRBJ2-6; D possibly corresponds to TRBD1 (5 bases). Germline V CDR1 and CDR2: SQVTM, ANQGSEA. This CDR3 comprises 15 residues. V was cut by 6 bases and J by 0 bases, with 12 bases left in between. DNA of the CDR3: TGCAGCGTCGCCACAGGAACCTCTGGGGCCAACGTCCTGACTTTC. Translated: CSVATGTSGANVLTF.